The present entry profiles one TCR beta chain with its context. Sequenced by immunoSEQ multiplex PCR; TCRdb stores in-frame clones only, minus some. The sample has 97,000 or so clones, roughly 82% seen once; the top ten hold around 19%. The record originates from a study of blood T cell repertoires in COVID-19. Study overall: Specimens from acute and convalescent COVID-19 originated in the United States, Italy and Spain. Nucleic acid was either cDNA or gDNA, and it came from T cells, B-cell-depleted T cells, or PBMCs.

CDR3 length equals 17 residues. V lost 0 bases, J lost 8 bases, and 9 bases stayed unmatched. In germline, CDR1 is LGHDT, CDR2 YNNKEL (reference sequence). The sequencing sample was made of peripheral blood. This chain joins TRBV3-1 (or the pseudogene TRBV3-2) and TRBJ2-2, with 10 positions matching TRBD2. The receptor was derived from an elderly man with acute or convalescent COVID-19. This CDR3 reads CASSQEVRAGGIGELFF. CDR3 nucleotide sequence: TGTGCCAGCAGCCAAGAAGTAAGAGCGGGGGGGATTGGGGAGCTGTTTTTT.